The present entry profiles one T cell receptor beta chain with its context. The CDR3 has 16 residues. The germline V gene has CDR1 MNHEY and CDR2 SMNVEV (reference sequence). The ends were cut back, 2 bases at V and 0 bases at J, with 13 bases in the middle. These data belong to a study of blood T cell repertoires in COVID-19. Clones were sequenced by immunoSEQ multiplex PCR, and TCRdb holds only the in-frame ones, with some missing. This table holds approximately 74,000 clones, around 90% found once. The receptor was isolated from a woman older than 75 with active or convalescent COVID-19. The chain combines TRBV27 with TRBJ1-1, with D perhaps TRBD1 (5 bases). The sequenced sample consisted of peripheral blood. For the CDR3, the DNA is TGTGCCAGCAGTTTAAGGGCAGGGAGGATGAACACTGAAGCTTTCTTT. This sequence encodes CASSLRAGRMNTEAFF.